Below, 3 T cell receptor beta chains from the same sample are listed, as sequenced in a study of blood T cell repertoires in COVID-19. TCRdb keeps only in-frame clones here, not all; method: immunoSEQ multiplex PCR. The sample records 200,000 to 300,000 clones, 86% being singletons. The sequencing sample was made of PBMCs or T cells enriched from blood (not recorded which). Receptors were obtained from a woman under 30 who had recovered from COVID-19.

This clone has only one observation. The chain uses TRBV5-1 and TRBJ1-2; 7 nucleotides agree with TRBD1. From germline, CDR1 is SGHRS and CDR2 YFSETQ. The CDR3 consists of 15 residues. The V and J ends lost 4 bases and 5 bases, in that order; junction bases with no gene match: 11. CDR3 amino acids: CASSPPDRSLYGYTF. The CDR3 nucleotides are TGCGCCAGCAGCCCACCGGACAGGTCCCTTTATGGCTACACCTTC.

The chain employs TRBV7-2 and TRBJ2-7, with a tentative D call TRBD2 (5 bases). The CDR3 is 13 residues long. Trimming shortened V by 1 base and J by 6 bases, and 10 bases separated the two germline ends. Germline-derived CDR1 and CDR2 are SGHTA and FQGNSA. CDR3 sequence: CASSLGGRGEQYF. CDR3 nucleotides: TGTGCCAGCAGCTTAGGAGGGAGAGGCGAGCAGTACTTC. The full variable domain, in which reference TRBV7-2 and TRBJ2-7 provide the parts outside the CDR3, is GAGVSQSPSNKVTEKGKDVELRCDPISGHTALYWYRQSLGQGLEFLIYFQGNSAPDKSGLPSDRFSAERTGGSVSTLTIQRTQQEDSAVYLCASSLGGRGEQYFGPGTRLTVT.

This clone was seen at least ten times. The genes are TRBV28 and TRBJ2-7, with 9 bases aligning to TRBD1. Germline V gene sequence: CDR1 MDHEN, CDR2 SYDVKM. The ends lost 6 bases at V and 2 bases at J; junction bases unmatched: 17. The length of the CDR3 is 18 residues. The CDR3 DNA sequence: TGTGCCAGCAGGCCCAACAGGGGGCGACGAACAACCACCTACGAGCAGTACTTC. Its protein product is CASRPNRGRRTTTYEQYF.